The 10 T cell receptor beta chains in this list originate from one sample, sequenced in a study of T cell repertoires in urothelial bladder cancer. Profiling relied on immunoSEQ multiplex PCR, and the TCRdb table lists in-frame clones only, not all of them. This table has 10,000 to 13,000 clones, around 68% appearing once. The sample taken for sequencing was tumor-infiltrating cells from bladder cancer. The source is a human donor with a benign inflammatory bladder lesion.

The chain uses TRBV5-4 and TRBJ2-1; TRBD2 matches 9 bases. The V and J ends lost 2 bases and 4 bases, in that order; junction bases with no gene match: 4. The CDR3 extends over 15 amino acids. Germline assignment: CDR1 SGHNT and CDR2 YYREEE (reference sequence). CDR3 region: CASSLGGGGYNEQFF. CDR3 DNA: TGTGCCAGCAGCTTAGGCGGGGGGGGTTACAATGAGCAGTTCTTC.

This clone was observed a few times. The chain combines TRBV7-9 with TRBJ1-6, with D perhaps TRBD1 (5 bases). The CDR3 length is 14 residues. Germline V gene sequence: CDR1 SEHNR, CDR2 FQNEAQ (reference sequence). The V and J ends lost 5 bases and 7 bases respectively, with 12 bases between them. CDR3 nucleotides: TGTGCCAGCAGCCTAATGGGGGAGAATTCACCCCTCCACTTT. Amino acids: CASSLMGENSPLHF.

The chain links TRBV7-9 to TRBJ1-4, with no clear D. The CDR3 is 13 amino acids. The V gene's germline CDR1 is SEHNR and CDR2 FQNEAQ (reference sequence). Trimming removed 3 bases from V and 4 bases from J, with 6 bases in between. This chain's CDR3 is CASSFSNNEKLFF. In DNA form, the CDR3 reads TGTGCCAGCAGCTTCTCAAATAATGAAAAACTGTTTTTT. Supplemented by reference TRBV7-9 and TRBJ1-4, the full variable domain reads DTGVSQNPRHKITKRGQNVTFRCDPISEHNRLYWYRQTLGQGPEFLTYFQNEAQLEKSRLLSDRFSAERPKGSFSTLEIQRTEQGDSAMYLCASSFSNNEKLFFGSGTQLSVL.

The CDR3 DNA is TGTGCCAGCTATCGACAGCAGGACGGCTACACCTTC. It yields the protein CASYRQQDGYTF. The chain couples TRBV4-2 to TRBJ1-2, with a weak D call TRBD1 (5 bases). CDR3 length: 12 amino acids. Germline CDR1 is LGHNA and CDR2 is YNFKEQ. Trimming cost V 8 bases and J 8 bases, with 15 bases left between them.

This clone occurred once. This chain connects TRBV30 to TRBJ1-2, with D perhaps matching TRBD1 (5 bases). The CDR3 spans 15 residues. V lost 2 bases to trimming and J lost 7 bases, with 20 bases between them. Germline assignment: CDR1 GTSNPN and CDR2 SVGIG (reference sequence). The CDR3 nucleotides read TGTGCCTGGAGTCGAGGTGGGCAGGGTCGAACTGGCTACACCTTC. Amino acid sequence: CAWSRGGQGRTGYTF.

J is TRBJ1-2 and V is TRBV19; 7 nucleotides match TRBD1. The length of the CDR3 is 13 residues. CDR1 is LNHDA, CDR2 SQIVND, per germline (reference sequence). V dropped 5 bases and J dropped 1; count of bases not matched to a gene: 1. CDR3 amino acids: CASSGQVNYGYTF. CDR3 coding DNA: TGTGCCAGTAGTGGACAGGTTAACTATGGCTACACCTTC.

This chain joins TRBV25-1 and TRBJ2-7; D is unresolved. Germline CDR1 reads MGHDK; CDR2 reads SYGVNS. Deletions cut 5 bases from V and 1 base from J, with 15 bases between. The CDR3 has 15 amino acids. The CDR3 DNA reads as TGTGCCAGCAGTCCTTCAAATCGAGGATCCTACGAGCAGTACTTC. This codes for CASSPSNRGSYEQYF.

The rearrangement links TRBV5-6 to TRBJ1-2; D perhaps matches TRBD1 (5 bases). V lost 1 base, J lost 7 bases, and 17 bases lay in between. Germline V gene data show CDR1 as SGHDT and CDR2 as YYEEEE. The CDR3 covers 15 residues. The chain's CDR3 is CASSLSRWDLPGYTF. CDR3 sequence (DNA): TGTGCCAGCAGCTTGAGCCGGTGGGACCTCCCTGGCTACACCTTC.

The chain employs TRBV7-9 and TRBJ2-5, with 12 bases lining up with TRBD2. Per the germline V gene, CDR1 is SEHNR and CDR2 is FQNEAQ (reference sequence). The CDR3 length is 15 residues. V dropped 5 bases and J dropped 5; count of bases not matched to a gene: 6. CDR3 nucleotide sequence: TGTGCCAGCAGCACCCTAGCGGGGGGGCGGGAGACCCAGTACTTC. This codes for CASSTLAGGRETQYF.

The chain has TRBV7-9 and TRBJ1-1; perhaps TRBD1 as D (6 bases). Per germline, CDR1 SEHNR and CDR2 FQNEAQ (reference sequence). Trimming took off 3 bases at V and 1 base at J, with 9 bases between the two ends. CDR3 length equals 14 residues. CDR3: CASSFGGPNTEAFF. CDR3 nucleotide sequence: TGTGCCAGCAGCTTCGGGGGCCCGAACACTGAAGCTTTCTTT.